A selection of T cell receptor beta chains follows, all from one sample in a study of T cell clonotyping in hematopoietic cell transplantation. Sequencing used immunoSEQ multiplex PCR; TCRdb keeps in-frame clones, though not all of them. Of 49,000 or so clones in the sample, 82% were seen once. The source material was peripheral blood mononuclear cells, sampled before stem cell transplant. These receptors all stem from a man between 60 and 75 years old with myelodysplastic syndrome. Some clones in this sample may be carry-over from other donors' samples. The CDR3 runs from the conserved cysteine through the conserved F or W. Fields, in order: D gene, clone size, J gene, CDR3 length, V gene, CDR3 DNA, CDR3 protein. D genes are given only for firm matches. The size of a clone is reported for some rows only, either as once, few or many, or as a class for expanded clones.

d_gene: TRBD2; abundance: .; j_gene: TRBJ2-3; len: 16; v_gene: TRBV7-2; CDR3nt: TGTGCCAGCAGCTTAAAGGGCGGGGGGGGCACAGATACGCAGTATTTT; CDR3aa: CASSLKGGGGTDTQYF
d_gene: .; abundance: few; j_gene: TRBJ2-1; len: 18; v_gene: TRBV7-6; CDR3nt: TGTGCCAGCAGACGGGGGAGTGGAGACTGGCTGGGAGACAATGAGCAGTTCTTC; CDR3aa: CASRRGSGDWLGDNEQFF
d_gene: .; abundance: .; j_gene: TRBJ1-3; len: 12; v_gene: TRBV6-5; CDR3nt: TGTGCCAGCAGGAGCTCTGGAAACACCATATATTTT; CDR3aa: CASRSSGNTIYF
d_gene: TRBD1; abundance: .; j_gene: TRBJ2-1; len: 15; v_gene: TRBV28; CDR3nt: TGTGCCAGCAGTTTTTTACAGGGGTACAGCAATGAGCAGTTCTTC; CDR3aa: CASSFLQGYSNEQFF
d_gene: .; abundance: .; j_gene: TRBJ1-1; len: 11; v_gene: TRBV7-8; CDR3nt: TGTGCCAGCAGCTTAATGGCTGAAGCTTTCTTT; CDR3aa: CASSLMAEAFF
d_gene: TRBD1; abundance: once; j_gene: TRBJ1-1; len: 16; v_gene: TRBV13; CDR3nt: TGTGCCAGCAGCCCCCGGGACAGGGTAGGGAACACTGAAGCTTTCTTT; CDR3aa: CASSPRDRVGNTEAFF
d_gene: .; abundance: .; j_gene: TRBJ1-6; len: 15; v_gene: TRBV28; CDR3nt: TGTGCCAGCCGAGAAGGGGTTTTCTATAATTCACCCCTCCACTTT; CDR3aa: CASREGVFYNSPLHF
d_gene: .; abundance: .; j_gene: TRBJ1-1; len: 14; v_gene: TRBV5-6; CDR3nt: TGTGCCAGCAGCTTAATGGGGTATGGAACTGAAGCTTTCTTT; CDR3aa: CASSLMGYGTEAFF
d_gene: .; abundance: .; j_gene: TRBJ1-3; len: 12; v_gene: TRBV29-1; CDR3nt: TGCAGCGTTGAATCAGGTGGAAACACCATATATTTT; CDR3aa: CSVESGGNTIYF
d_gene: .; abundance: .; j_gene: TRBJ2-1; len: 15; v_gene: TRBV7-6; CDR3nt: TGTGCCAGCAGCTTAGAGGACTACGGTTACAATGAGCAGTTCTTC; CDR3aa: CASSLEDYGYNEQFF
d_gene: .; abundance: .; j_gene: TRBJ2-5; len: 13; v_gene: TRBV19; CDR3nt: TGTGCCAGTAGTGTCCTTGGAGGTGAGACCCAGTACTTC; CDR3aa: CASSVLGGETQYF
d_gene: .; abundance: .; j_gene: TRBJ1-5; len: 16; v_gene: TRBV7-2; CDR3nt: TGTGCCAGCAGCTTAGCGCCGGCAGGGAATTATCAGCCCCAGCATTTT; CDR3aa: CASSLAPAGNYQPQHF
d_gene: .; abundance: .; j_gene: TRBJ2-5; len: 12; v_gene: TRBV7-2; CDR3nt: TGTGCCAGCAGCCCTCCGGGGTTCACCCAGTACTTC; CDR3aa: CASSPPGFTQYF
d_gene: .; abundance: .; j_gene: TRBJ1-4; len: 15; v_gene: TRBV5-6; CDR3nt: TGTGCCAGCAGCTTGGGGATAGGGCTATCGGAAAAACTGTTTTTT; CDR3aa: CASSLGIGLSEKLFF
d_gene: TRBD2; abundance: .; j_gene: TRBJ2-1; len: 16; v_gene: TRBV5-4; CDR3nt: TGTGCCAGCAGCTCGCGGGGGGGCAAGTCCTACAATGAGCAGTTCTTC; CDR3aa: CASSSRGGKSYNEQFF
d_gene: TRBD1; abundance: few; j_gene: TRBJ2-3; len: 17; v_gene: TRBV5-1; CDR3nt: TGCGCCAGCAGCTTGGTAGGACAGGGGACGATCGCAGATACGCAGTATTTT; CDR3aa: CASSLVGQGTIADTQYF
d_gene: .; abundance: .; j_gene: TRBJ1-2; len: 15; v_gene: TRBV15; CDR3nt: TGTGCCACCAGCAGAGACCTCACAGGGCAGTATGGCTACACCTTC; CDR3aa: CATSRDLTGQYGYTF
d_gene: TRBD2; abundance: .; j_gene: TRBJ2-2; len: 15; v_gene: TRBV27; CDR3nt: TGTGCCAGCAGTTTCACTAGCGGGGGGATCGGGGAGCTGTTTTTT; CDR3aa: CASSFTSGGIGELFF
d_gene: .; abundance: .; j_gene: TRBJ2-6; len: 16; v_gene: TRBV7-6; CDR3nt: TGTGCCAGCAGCCCGGGACGGGCCTCTGGGGCCAACGTCCTGACTTTC; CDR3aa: CASSPGRASGANVLTF
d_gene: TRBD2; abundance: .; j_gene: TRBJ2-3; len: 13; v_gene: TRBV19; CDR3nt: TGTGCCAGTAAACCGGGGGGGACAGATACGCAGTATTTT; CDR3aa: CASKPGGTDTQYF
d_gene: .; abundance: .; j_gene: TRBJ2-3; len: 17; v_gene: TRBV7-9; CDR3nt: TGTGCCAGCAGCTTAGAACCCGGACCGTCGAAATCAGATACGCAGTATTTT; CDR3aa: CASSLEPGPSKSDTQYF
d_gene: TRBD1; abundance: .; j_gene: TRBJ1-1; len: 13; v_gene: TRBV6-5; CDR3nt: TGTGCCAGCACCCCTGCAGGGGGTACTGAAGCTTTCTTT; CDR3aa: CASTPAGGTEAFF
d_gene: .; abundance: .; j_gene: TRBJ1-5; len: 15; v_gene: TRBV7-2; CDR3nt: TGTGCCAGCAGCTCCACAGGCGGGGCGGGTCAGCCCCAGCATTTT; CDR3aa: CASSSTGGAGQPQHF
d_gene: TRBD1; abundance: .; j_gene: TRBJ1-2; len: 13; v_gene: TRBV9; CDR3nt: TGTGCCAGCAGCGTCGAGACAGGGAATGGCTACACCTTC; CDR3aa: CASSVETGNGYTF
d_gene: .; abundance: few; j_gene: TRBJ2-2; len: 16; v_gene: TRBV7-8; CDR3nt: TGTGCCAGCACCCTCGGGGCGGGGCCCGACACCGGGGAGCTGTTTTTT; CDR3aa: CASTLGAGPDTGELFF
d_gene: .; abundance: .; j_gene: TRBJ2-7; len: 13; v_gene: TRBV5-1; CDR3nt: TGCGCCAGCAGCTCTCTTCCAGGGGACGAGCAGTACTTC; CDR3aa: CASSSLPGDEQYF
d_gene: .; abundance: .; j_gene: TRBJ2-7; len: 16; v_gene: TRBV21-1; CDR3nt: TGTGCCAGCAGCAACCCCGTAGAGCAGGGCCTTCACGAGCAGTACTTC; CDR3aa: CASSNPVEQGLHEQYF
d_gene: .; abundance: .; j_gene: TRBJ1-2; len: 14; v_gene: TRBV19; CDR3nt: TGTGCCAGTAGTATAGATCGGCAGGTCTATGGCTACACCTTC; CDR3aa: CASSIDRQVYGYTF
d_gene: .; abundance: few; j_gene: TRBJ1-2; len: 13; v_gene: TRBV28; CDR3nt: TGTGCCAGCAGGGAAGGGGCTAGGGGTGGCTACACCTTC; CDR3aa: CASREGARGGYTF
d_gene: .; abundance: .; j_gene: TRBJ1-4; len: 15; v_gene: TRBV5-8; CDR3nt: TGTGCCAGCAGCTTAACAGGGCGCCTTAATGAAAAACTGTTTTTT; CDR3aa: CASSLTGRLNEKLFF
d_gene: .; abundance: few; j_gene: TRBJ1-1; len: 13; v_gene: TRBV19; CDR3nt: TGTGCCAGTAAAGGCAGGGAGACCACTGAAGCTTTCTTT; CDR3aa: CASKGRETTEAFF
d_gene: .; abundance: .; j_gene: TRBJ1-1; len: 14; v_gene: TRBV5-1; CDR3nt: TGCGCCAGCAGCCCTGAGCCTGGGGACACTGAAGCTTTCTTT; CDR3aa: CASSPEPGDTEAFF
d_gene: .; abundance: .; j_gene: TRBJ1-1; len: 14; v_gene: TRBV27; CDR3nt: TGTGCCAGCAGTTCCTACGACCTGAACACTGAAGCTTTCTTT; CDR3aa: CASSSYDLNTEAFF
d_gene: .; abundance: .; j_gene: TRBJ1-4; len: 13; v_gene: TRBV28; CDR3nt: TGTGCCAGCAGTTCCACAGACAGTTCAAAACTGTTTTTT; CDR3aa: CASSSTDSSKLFF
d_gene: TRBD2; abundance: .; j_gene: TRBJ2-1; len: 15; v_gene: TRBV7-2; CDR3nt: TGTGCCAGCAGCTTAGGACTAGCGGGCTACAATGAGCAGTTCTTC; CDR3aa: CASSLGLAGYNEQFF
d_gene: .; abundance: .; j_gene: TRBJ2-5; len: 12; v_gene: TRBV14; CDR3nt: TGTGCCAGCAGCCAAGTTGGGAAGACCCAGTACTTC; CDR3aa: CASSQVGKTQYF
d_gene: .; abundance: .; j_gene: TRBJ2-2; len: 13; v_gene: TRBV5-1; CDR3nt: TGCGCCAGCAGCCCACGGGATACCGGGGAGCTGTTTTTT; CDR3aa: CASSPRDTGELFF
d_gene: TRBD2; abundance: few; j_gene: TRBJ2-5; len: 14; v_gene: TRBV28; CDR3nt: TGTGCCAGCAGAAGAGCGGGGGGCGGAGAGACCCAGTACTTC; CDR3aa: CASRRAGGGETQYF
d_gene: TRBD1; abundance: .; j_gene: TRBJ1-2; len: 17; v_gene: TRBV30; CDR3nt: TGTGCCTGGAGTGGGGGAAACATTCCAGGGGGTAGCTATGGCTACACCTTC; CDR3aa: CAWSGGNIPGGSYGYTF
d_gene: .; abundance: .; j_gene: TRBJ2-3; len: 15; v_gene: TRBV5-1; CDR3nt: TGCGCCAGCAGCTTGGCAGGGAAAGGGGCAGATACGCAGTATTTT; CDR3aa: CASSLAGKGADTQYF
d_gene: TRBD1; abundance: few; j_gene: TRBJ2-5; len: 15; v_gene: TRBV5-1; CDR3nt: TGCGCCAGCAGCTTGGGACCGACAGGGGGCGAGGCCCAGTACTTC; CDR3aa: CASSLGPTGGEAQYF
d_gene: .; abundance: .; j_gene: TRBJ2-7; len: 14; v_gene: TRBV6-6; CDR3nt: TGTGCCAGCAGTTTCGTGACAGGCTTCTACGAGCAGTACTTC; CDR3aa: CASSFVTGFYEQYF